This TCR beta chain is from a study of memory CD4+ T cells and cytomegalovirus serostatus. Study background: Donors were healthy Belgian adults, several CMV seropositive and 24 seronegative.

Trimming cost V 0 bases and J 5 bases, with 7 bases left between them. The CDR3 has 13 amino acids. TCRdb's copy holds only in-frame clones and misses some; the assay was immunoSEQ multiplex PCR. The sample contains about 45,000 clones, more than 65% of which appear only once. The sort gate was single viable CD3+CD4+CD8-CD45RO+ cells for memory CD4+ T cells. Serum IgG to CMV pp150, pp28, p38 and p52 defined serostatus. Comments on this clone: The target antigen is unknown.

Study-wide results and limits: Of 164 reported CMV TCRbeta sequences, some 70 were found in memory CD4+ repertoires.

The receptor's source is an adult in good health and CMV-seronegative. The sample taken for sequencing was memory CD4+ T cells from blood. The V and J genes are TRBV23-1 and TRBJ1-1, with unresolved D. TRBV23-1 is an ORF; its function is uncertain. Here the CDR3 DNA reads TGCGCCAGCAGTCAATCGATGGTTACTGAAGCTTTCTTT. Amino acid sequence: CASSQSMVTEAFF.